A selection of T cell receptor beta chains follows, all from one sample in a study of blood T cell repertoires in COVID-19. The protocol was immunoSEQ multiplex PCR, while the TCRdb copy is restricted to in-frame clones and leaves out a portion. The sample holds fewer than 300,000 clones, 83% seen once. Specimen: peripheral blood. The receptors shown here come from a woman between 45 and 60 years old who had recovered from COVID-19. The CDR3 runs from the conserved cysteine through the conserved F or W. D genes are given only for firm matches. Expanded clones get a size class; other rows say once, few or many, or leave the size out.

J	D	V	size	DNA	CDR3
TRBJ2-1	-	TRBV7-2	-	TGTGCCAGCAGCCCGGCCGGGGGTATCTTGAGGCGGAATGAGCAGTTCTTC	CASSPAGGILRRNEQFF
TRBJ1-2	-	TRBV7-8	-	TGTGCCAGCAGCTTACGAGGGCAAGACGGCTACACCTTC	CASSLRGQDGYTF
TRBJ2-3	TRBD2	TRBV7-9	-	TGTGCCAGCAGCTTATTAGGGACTAGCAGCACAGATACGCAGTATTTT	CASSLLGTSSTDTQYF
TRBJ2-1	TRBD2	TRBV6-2/TRBV6-3	-	TGTGCCAGCAGTCCCGGGACTAGCGGTTACAATGAGCAGTTCTTC	CASSPGTSGYNEQFF
TRBJ2-7	-	TRBV5-4	-	TGTGCCAGCAGCTTTCACTCCTACGAGCAGTACTTC	CASSFHSYEQYF
TRBJ2-7	-	TRBV2	-	TGTGCCAGCATGGGCGGGGCCTCCTACGAGCAGTACTTC	CASMGGASYEQYF
TRBJ2-2	-	TRBV7-3	-	TGTGCCAGCAGCCCCCAGGTGGGCGCCGGGGAGCTGTTTTTT	CASSPQVGAGELFF
TRBJ2-7	TRBD2	TRBV11-2	few	TGTGCCAGCAGCCCGGGACTACATAATTACGAGCAGTACTTC	CASSPGLHNYEQYF
TRBJ1-1	-	TRBV30	-	TGTGCCTGGAGGACTCTGAGCGAAGCTTTCTTT	CAWRTLSEAFF
TRBJ2-4	TRBD1	TRBV5-1	-	TGCGCCAGCAGCTTACAGGGGGCGGGAAACATTCAGTACTTC	CASSLQGAGNIQYF
TRBJ1-1	-	TRBV25-1	-	TGTGCCAGCAGTTACTCTTTTAAAGCTTTCTTT	CASSYSFKAFF
TRBJ2-1	-	TRBV7-2	few	TGTGCCAGCAGCTTAAGGAGTACCATGGCGGGTGAGCAGTTCTTC	CASSLRSTMAGEQFF
TRBJ1-5	-	TRBV7-2	-	TGTGCCAGCAGCGCTGATCTGGGGAGGGGTCAGCCCCAGCATTTT	CASSADLGRGQPQHF
TRBJ2-6	-	TRBV4-1	-	TGCGCCAGCAGCCAAGATGGGAGTTCTGGGGCCAACGTCCTGACTTTC	CASSQDGSSGANVLTF
TRBJ2-3	-	TRBV7-2	few	TGTGCCAGCAGCTTTGGTAGCGGCACAGATACGCAGTATTTT	CASSFGSGTDTQYF
TRBJ2-3	-	TRBV5-5	once	TGTGCCAGCAGCTTGGCCGGGGAAGATACGCAGTATTTT	CASSLAGEDTQYF
TRBJ2-7	-	TRBV4-2	-	TGTGCCAGCAGCCAATATGTCCAGGGCCCAACCTCCTACGAGCAGTACTTC	CASSQYVQGPTSYEQYF
TRBJ1-1	-	TRBV28	-	TGTGCCAGCAGTTTAGGCTCATTGGGCATTCGAGCTTTCTTT	CASSLGSLGIRAFF
TRBJ1-2	TRBD1	TRBV19	-	TGTGCCAGTAGCCCCCGACAGGGGAGAGGAGAGGGCTACACCTTC	CASSPRQGRGEGYTF
TRBJ2-4	-	TRBV7-2	-	TGTGCCAGCAGCTTAGTCCAGGGGTCGGGAAACATTCAGTACTTC	CASSLVQGSGNIQYF
TRBJ1-2	-	TRBV30	-	TGTGCCTGGACCCGCCGGGACAAGGGCGGCTACACCTTC	CAWTRRDKGGYTF
TRBJ2-7	TRBD1	TRBV19	-	TGTGCCAGTAGTATAGGAGGGACAGGAGCCTACGAGCAGTACTTC	CASSIGGTGAYEQYF
TRBJ2-1	TRBD2	TRBV19	few	TGTGCCAGTATCAACCCGACTAGCGGGAATGAGCAGTTCTTC	CASINPTSGNEQFF
TRBJ2-7	TRBD1	TRBV7-3	-	TGTGCCAGCAGCTTCGGACAGGGACAATTCTCCTACGAGCAGTACTTC	CASSFGQGQFSYEQYF
TRBJ2-6	TRBD1	TRBV2	-	TGTGCCAGCAGCGGGGACAGGGGCGTCTCTGGGGCCAACGTCCTGACTTTC	CASSGDRGVSGANVLTF
TRBJ2-3	TRBD2	TRBV5-5	-	TGTGCCAGCAGCGGAGGACTAGCGGGGAGAGATACGCAGTATTTT	CASSGGLAGRDTQYF
TRBJ1-4	-	TRBV7-2	-	TGTGCCAGCAGTTCCAGTCCCTACGGGGGGGAAAAACTGTTTTTT	CASSSSPYGGEKLFF
TRBJ2-1	TRBD2	TRBV11-2	-	TGTGCCAGCAGCGATAGACTAGCGGGAGAAAACTACAATGAGCAGTTCTTC	CASSDRLAGENYNEQFF
TRBJ2-5	TRBD1	TRBV5-8	-	TGTGCCAGCAGCCAGGGACAGCCTCAAGCTACCCAGTACTTC	CASSQGQPQATQYF
TRBJ1-1	-	TRBV6-5	-	TGTGCGGGGGGGTTTGTTTTAAATGAAGCTTTCTTT	CAGGFVLNEAFF
TRBJ2-1	TRBD2	TRBV4-2	-	TGTGCCAGCAGCCAAGTCCTTACTAGCGGTGCCCCCGAGCAGTTCTTC	CASSQVLTSGAPEQFF
TRBJ2-1	TRBD2	TRBV7-9	-	TGTGCCAGCAGCCGGACTAGCGGGAGGACCAATGAGCAGTTCTTC	CASSRTSGRTNEQFF
TRBJ2-2	-	TRBV4-3	-	TGCGCCAGCAGCCATGCCCCAGGAGGGTGGGAGCTGTTTTTT	CASSHAPGGWELFF
TRBJ1-6	TRBD1	TRBV23-1	-	TGCGCCAGCAGTGGGGGGTGGACAGGGCCTCCCTTT	CASSGGWTGPPF
TRBJ2-1	TRBD2	TRBV12-3/TRBV12-4	-	TGTGCCAGCAACACGGGAGGGAACGATGAGCAGTTCTTC	CASNTGGNDEQFF
TRBJ2-7	TRBD2	TRBV4-3	-	TGCGCCAGCAGCCCCCTTGGCGGGGGAGAGCAGTACTTC	CASSPLGGGEQYF
TRBJ1-2	-	TRBV4-2	-	TGTGCCAGCAGCCAAGTGGATCCTCGAGGGTACGGCTACACCTTC	CASSQVDPRGYGYTF
TRBJ2-3	-	TRBV7-9	-	TGTGCCAGCAGCTCCAAGTTCTACGCGGATACGCAGTATTTT	CASSSKFYADTQYF
TRBJ1-1	-	TRBV7-2	-	TGTGCCAGCAGCGTCGGACAGAGGACTGAAGCTTTCTTT	CASSVGQRTEAFF
TRBJ1-3	TRBD1	TRBV7-2	-	TGTGCCAGCAGCTCGACAGGGACTGGAAACACCATATATTTT	CASSSTGTGNTIYF
TRBJ2-7	TRBD1	TRBV3-1/TRBV3-2	few	TGTGCCAGCAGCCGATCCGGGACAGGACCCTACGAGCAGTACTTC	CASSRSGTGPYEQYF
TRBJ2-7	TRBD1	TRBV19	-	TGTGCCAGTAGTATTGGGACAGCCCCTAGGGAGCAGTACTTC	CASSIGTAPREQYF
TRBJ1-1	-	TRBV28	-	TGTGCCAGCAACACGAACACTGAAGCTTTCTTT	CASNTNTEAFF
TRBJ1-2	-	TRBV5-1	-	TGCGCCAGCAGCCCAGACACGGACTATGGCTACACCTTC	CASSPDTDYGYTF
TRBJ2-2	-	TRBV4-3	-	TGCGCCAGCAGCCAAGATCGGAAGCGTTATAACACCGGGGAGCTGTTTTTT	CASSQDRKRYNTGELFF
TRBJ1-5	-	TRBV9	-	TGTGCCAGCAGCAGGGGGGGTAGCAATCAGCCCCAGCATTTT	CASSRGGSNQPQHF